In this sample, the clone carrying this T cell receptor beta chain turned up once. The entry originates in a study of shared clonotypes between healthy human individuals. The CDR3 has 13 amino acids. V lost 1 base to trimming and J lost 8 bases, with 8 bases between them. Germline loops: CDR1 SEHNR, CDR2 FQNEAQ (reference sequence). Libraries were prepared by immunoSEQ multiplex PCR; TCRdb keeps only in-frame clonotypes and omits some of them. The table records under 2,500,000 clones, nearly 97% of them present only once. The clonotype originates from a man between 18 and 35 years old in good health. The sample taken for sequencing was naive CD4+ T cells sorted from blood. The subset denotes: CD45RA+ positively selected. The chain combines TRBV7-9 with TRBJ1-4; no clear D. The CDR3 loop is CASSLDEGEKLFF. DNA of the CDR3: TGTGCCAGCAGCTTAGATGAGGGAGAAAAACTGTTTTTT.